The T cell receptor beta chain under discussion was sequenced for a study of T-cell reconstitution after alpha-beta-depleted transplantation in children. Construction of the TCRbeta library involved unique molecular identifiers. TCRdb recomputed calls from the PCR reads with MiXCR, one row per CDR3 protein. The sample contains about 640,000 distinct CDR3 sequences, about 15% of which appear only once. The V segment lost 5 bases and the J segment 5 bases; nucleotides outside the gene matches: 4. The CDR3 loop spans 13 amino acids. CDR1 is SGHVS, CDR2 FNYEAQ, per germline. The specimen was PBMCs from the stem cell graft donor, collected from the stem cell graft. The chain is built from TRBV7-6 and TRBJ2-7; 9 nucleotides line up with TRBD1. This sequence originates from a human donor who donated a stem cell graft to a child with acute myeloid leukemia. In DNA form, the CDR3 reads TGTGCCAGCAGCATTACAGGGGGCGACGAGCAGTACTTC. Encoded protein: CASSITGGDEQYF.